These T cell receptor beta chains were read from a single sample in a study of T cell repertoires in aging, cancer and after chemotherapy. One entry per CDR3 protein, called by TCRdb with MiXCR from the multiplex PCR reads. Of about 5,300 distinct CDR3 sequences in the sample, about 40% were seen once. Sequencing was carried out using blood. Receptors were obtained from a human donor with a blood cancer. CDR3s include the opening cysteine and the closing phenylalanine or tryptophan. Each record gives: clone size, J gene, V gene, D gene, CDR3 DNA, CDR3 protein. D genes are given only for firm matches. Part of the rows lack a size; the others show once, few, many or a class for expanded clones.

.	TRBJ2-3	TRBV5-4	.	TGTGCCAGCAGCGTTCGGGTCGGGAGCACAGATACGCAGTATTTT	CASSVRVGSTDTQYF
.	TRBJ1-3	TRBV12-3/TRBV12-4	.	TGTGCCAGCACTCCACAGGTTTCCTCTGGAAACACCATATATTTT	CASTPQVSSGNTIYF
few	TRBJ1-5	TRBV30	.	TGTGCCTGGACCGGGCAGGGAAGCAATCAGCCCCAGCATTTT	CAWTGQGSNQPQHF
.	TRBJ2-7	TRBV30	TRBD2	TGTGCCTGGAGTGTTGGGAGACTAGCGCCTTCCCCCTACGAGCAGTACTTC	CAWSVGRLAPSPYEQYF
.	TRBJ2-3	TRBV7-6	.	TGTGCCAGCAGCTTAGCTCGGGGAAAGGGTAGCACAGATACGCAGTATTTT	CASSLARGKGSTDTQYF
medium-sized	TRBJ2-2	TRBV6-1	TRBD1	TGTGCCAGCAGTGTTTTTGCCGGGACAGGGGGCACCGGGGAGCTGTTTTTT	CASSVFAGTGGTGELFF
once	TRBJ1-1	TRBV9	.	TGTGCCAGCAGCGTAGCGAGGGAAACTGAAGCTTTCTTT	CASSVARETEAFF
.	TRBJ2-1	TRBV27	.	TGTGCCAGCAGTTTGTTTGAGAGGGTGTCAGGCAATGAGCAGTTCTTC	CASSLFERVSGNEQFF
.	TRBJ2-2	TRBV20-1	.	TGCAGTGCTAGAGATCGGCTAGCTCCGAACACCGGGGAGCTGTTTTTT	CSARDRLAPNTGELFF
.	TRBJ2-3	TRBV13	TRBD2	TGTGCCAGCACCGAAAGCGGGCTAGCGGGGGCCCTCCGCCCAGATACGCAGTATTTT	CASTESGLAGALRPDTQYF
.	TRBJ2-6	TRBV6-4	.	TGTGCCAGCAGTCGATCGGGGCAGGACAGCTCTGGGGCCAACGTCCTGACTTTC	CASSRSGQDSSGANVLTF
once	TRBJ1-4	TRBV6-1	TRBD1	TGTGCCAGCAGTGGGGGACAGGGCGGCGAAAAACTGTTTTTT	CASSGGQGGEKLFF
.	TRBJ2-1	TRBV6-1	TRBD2	TGTGCCACCAAATCAGCGGGAGCCCTTAATGAGCAGTTCTTC	CATKSAGALNEQFF
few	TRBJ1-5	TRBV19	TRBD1	TGTGCCAGTCTCCGGACGGACAGGATTAGCAATCAGCCCCAGCATTTT	CASLRTDRISNQPQHF
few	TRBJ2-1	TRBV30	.	TGTGCCTGGAGAGTAGGGGGGGGAAGCCCCTACAATGAGCAGTTCTTC	CAWRVGGGSPYNEQFF
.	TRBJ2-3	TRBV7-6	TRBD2	TGTGCCAGCAGCTCTACTAGCGGGGAACGCACAGATACGCAGTATTTT	CASSSTSGERTDTQYF
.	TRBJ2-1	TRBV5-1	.	TGCGCCAGCAGCTTGGGGGGGCCAGGGCCAGGGGCTGAGCAGTTCTTC	CASSLGGPGPGAEQFF
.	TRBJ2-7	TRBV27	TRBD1	TGTGCCAGCAGTTTGGCTACAGGGGGAGCCTACGAGCAGTACTTC	CASSLATGGAYEQYF
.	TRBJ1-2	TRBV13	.	TGTGCCAGCAGCGATACAGCATCGGCGGGCGGCTACACCTTC	CASSDTASAGGYTF
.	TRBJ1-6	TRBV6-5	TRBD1	TGTGCCAGCAGTTACTTGACAGGGGATAATTCACCCCTCCACTTT	CASSYLTGDNSPLHF
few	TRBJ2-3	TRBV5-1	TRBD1	TGCGCCAGCAGCCAAGGGACAGGCCAGCGGTCGCAGTATTTT	CASSQGTGQRSQYF
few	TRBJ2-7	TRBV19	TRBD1	TGTGCCAGTAGTAACCGGGACAGTTACGAGCAGTACTTC	CASSNRDSYEQYF
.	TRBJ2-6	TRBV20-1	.	TGCAGTGCTAGAACCCCTCCTGGGGCCAACGTCCTGACTTTC	CSARTPPGANVLTF
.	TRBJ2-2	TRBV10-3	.	TGTGCCATCAGACCCCAGACCGGGGAGCTGTTTTTT	CAIRPQTGELFF
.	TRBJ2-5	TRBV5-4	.	TGTGCCAGCAGCTTAGGATCTACCACCGTGGAGACCCAGTACTTC	CASSLGSTTVETQYF
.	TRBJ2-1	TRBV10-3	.	TGTGCCATCATAGAAAACAATGAGCAGTTCTTC	CAIIENNEQFF
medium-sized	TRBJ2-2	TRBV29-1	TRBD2	TGCAGCGGCCAGCGGGAGGCGAACACCGGGGAGCTGTTTTTT	CSGQREANTGELFF
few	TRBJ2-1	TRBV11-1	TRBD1	TGTGCCAGCAGCTCAAGGGACAGGGGTCGAAATGAGCAGTTCTTC	CASSSRDRGRNEQFF
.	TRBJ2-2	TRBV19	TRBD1	TGTGCCAGTAGTATCAAGACAGGGGGACACACCGGGGAGCTGTTTTTT	CASSIKTGGHTGELFF
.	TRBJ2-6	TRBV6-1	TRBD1	TGTGCCAGCAGCCCAACAGGGGATTCTGGGGCCAACGTCCTGACTTTC	CASSPTGDSGANVLTF
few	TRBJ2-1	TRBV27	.	TGTGCCAGCACTCCCCCGGGGCCTCACTGGGGTCTTAATGAGCAGTTCTTC	CASTPPGPHWGLNEQFF
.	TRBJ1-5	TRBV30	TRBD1	TGTGCCTGGGACAGGGGAGGCGGCAATCAGCCCCAGCATTTT	CAWDRGGGNQPQHF
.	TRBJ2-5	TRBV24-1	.	TGTGCCACCAGTGATTCCTCAAAGGGAGAGACCCAGTACTTC	CATSDSSKGETQYF
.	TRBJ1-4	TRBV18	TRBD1	TGTGCCAGCTCTACAGGGGAGCGAGGCGAAAAACTGTTTTTT	CASSTGERGEKLFF
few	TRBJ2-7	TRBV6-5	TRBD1	TGTGCCAGCATAGACACCGGGACAGGGGGCTACGAGCAGTACTTC	CASIDTGTGGYEQYF
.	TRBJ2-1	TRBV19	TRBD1	TGTGCCAGTAGTCAAGCGACAGGGAACTCCTACAATGAGCAGTTCTTC	CASSQATGNSYNEQFF
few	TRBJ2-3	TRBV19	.	TGTGCCAGTAGCCGGACTGAGGACTACACAGATACGCAGTATTTT	CASSRTEDYTDTQYF
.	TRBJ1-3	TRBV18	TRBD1	TGTGCCAGCTCGGTCCGGACAGGGGATGCTGGAAACACCATATATTTT	CASSVRTGDAGNTIYF
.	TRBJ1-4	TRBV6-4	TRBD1	TGTGCCAGCAGTGAAGTACCAGGGGGTGGGGAAAAACTGTTTTTT	CASSEVPGGGEKLFF
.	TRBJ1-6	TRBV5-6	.	TGTGCCAGCAGCATCTCAGGCAGCTCCTATAATTCACCCCTCCACTTT	CASSISGSSYNSPLHF
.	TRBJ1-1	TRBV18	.	TGTGCCAGCTCACCAGCAACAGGGAACACTGAAGCTTTCTTT	CASSPATGNTEAFF
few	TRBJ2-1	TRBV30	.	TGTGCCTGGAAACCCTCGTCGGGAAATGAGCAGTTCTTC	CAWKPSSGNEQFF
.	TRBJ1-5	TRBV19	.	TGTGCCAGTAGGGCAGGGAGGAATCAGCCCCAGCATTTT	CASRAGRNQPQHF